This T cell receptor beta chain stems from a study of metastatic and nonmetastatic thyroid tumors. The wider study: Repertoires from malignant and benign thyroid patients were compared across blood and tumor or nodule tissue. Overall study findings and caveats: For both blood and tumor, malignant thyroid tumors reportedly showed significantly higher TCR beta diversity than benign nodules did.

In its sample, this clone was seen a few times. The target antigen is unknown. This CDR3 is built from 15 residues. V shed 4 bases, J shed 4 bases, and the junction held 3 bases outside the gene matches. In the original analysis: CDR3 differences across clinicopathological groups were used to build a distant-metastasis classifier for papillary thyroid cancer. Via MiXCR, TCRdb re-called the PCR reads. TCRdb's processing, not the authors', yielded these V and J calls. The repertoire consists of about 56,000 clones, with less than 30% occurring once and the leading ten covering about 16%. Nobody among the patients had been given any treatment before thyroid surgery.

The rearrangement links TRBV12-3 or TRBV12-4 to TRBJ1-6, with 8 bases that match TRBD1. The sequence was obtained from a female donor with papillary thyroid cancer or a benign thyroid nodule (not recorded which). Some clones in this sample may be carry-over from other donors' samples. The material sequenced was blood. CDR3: CASSSGGDYNSPLHF. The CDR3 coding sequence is TGTGCCAGCAGTTCAGGGGGCGATTATAATTCACCCCTCCACTTT.